The clone carrying this TCR beta chain has ten or more counts. Its antigen is unidentified. To make TCR beta libraries, researchers used iRepertoire HTBI primers and Arm-PCR of CDR3 regions. TCRdb reprocessed the multiplex PCR reads via MiXCR and lists one record per CDR3 protein. The sample includes about 470,000 distinct CDR3 sequences, 20% of them seen just once. The data originate from a study of regulatory T cells in long-lasting Graves disease. Study-level findings and limits: Those with persistent disease had in common more public clonotypes (about 3,000) than new patients (roughly 1,000).

Time point noted: persistent/refractory GD, antithyroid drugs over 5 years with positive TRAb. RNA isolated from PBMCs was used to make the TCR library. Patients all came to the study from an endocrinology department in Xi'an, China. EDTA tubes received around 9 milliliters of collected peripheral blood. The source is a female donor with Graves disease. Sequenced material: peripheral blood mononuclear cells (PBMCs), taken when the disease was refractory, from a patient treated with antithyroid drugs.

CDR3 sequence reads: CASSLFASGDEQYF. CDR3 in DNA: TGTGCCAGCAGTTTATTCGCTTCTGGGGACGAGCAGTACTTC. The chain recombines TRBV12-3 or TRBV12-4 with TRBJ2-7; D uncertain. With 2 bases removed from V and 5 bases from J, the gap between germline ends came to 13 bases. CDR3 size: 14 residues.